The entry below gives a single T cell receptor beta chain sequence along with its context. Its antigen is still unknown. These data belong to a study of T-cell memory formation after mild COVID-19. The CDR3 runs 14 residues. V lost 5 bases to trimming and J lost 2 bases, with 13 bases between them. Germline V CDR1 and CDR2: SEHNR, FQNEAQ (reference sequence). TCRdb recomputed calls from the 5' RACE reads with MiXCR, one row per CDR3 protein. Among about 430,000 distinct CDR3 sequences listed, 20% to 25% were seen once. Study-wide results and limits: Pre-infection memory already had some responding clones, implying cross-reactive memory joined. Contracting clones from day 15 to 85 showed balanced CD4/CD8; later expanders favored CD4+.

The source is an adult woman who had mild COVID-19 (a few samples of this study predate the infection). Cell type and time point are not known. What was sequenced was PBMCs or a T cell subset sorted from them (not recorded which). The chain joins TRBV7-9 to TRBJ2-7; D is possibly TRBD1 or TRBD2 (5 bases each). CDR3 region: CASSPRDQTYEQYF. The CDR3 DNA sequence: TGTGCCAGCAGCCCTCGGGACCAAACCTACGAGCAGTACTTC.